Shown below are 17 T cell receptor beta chains from a single sample sequenced in a study of blood T cell repertoires in COVID-19. Some clones are missing from TCRdb's copy, which holds only in-frame ones; the method was immunoSEQ multiplex PCR. The sample includes under 90,000 clones, 88% of them seen just once. What was sequenced was peripheral blood. These receptors were taken from a man between 65 and 85 years old with active or convalescent COVID-19.

The chain has TRBV18 and TRBJ2-7; TRBD2 aligns across 7 bases. The CDR3 is 13 amino acids. The germline V gene has CDR1 KGHSH and CDR2 LQKENI. Trimming removed 4 bases from V and 2 bases from J; junction bases left unmatched: 2. CDR3 bases: TGTGCCAGCTCACGAAGCGGGGCCTACGAGCAGTACTTC. This sequence encodes CASSRSGAYEQYF.

The gene calls are TRBV6-4 and TRBJ1-2; possible D gene TRBD1, 6 bases. CDR1 and CDR2 from the germline V gene are MRHNA and SNTAGT. Trimming removed 6 bases at V and 4 bases at J, with 18 bases between. The CDR3 is 15 amino acids. The CDR3 DNA sequence: TGTGCCAGCAGCCGGGACATCCAACCCTCCTATGGCTACACCTTC. Encoded protein: CASSRDIQPSYGYTF.

The chain carries TRBV6-2 or TRBV6-3 and TRBJ1-1, with TRBD1 matching 9 bases. This CDR3 is 15 amino acids long. The ends lost 5 bases at V and 4 bases at J; junction bases unmatched: 8. Germline V CDR1 and CDR2: MNHEY, SVGEGT. The CDR3 DNA reads as TGTGCCAGCAGTCCCTCGGGACAGGGAATCACTGAAGCTTTCTTT. As protein: CASSPSGQGITEAFF.

This clone appeared a single time. This sequence joins TRBV5-6 and TRBJ1-3; tentatively, D is TRBD1 (6 bases). The germline CDR1 and CDR2 sequences are SGHDT and YYEEEE. The CDR3 consists of 15 residues. Trimming removed 2 bases at V and 2 bases at J, with 11 bases between. In nucleotides, the CDR3 is TGTGCCAGCAGCTTACCACAGGGACCTGGAAACACCATATATTTT. Translating it yields CASSLPQGPGNTIYF.

The chain recombines TRBV14 with TRBJ1-1, with D unresolved. The germline V gene encodes CDR1 SGHDN and CDR2 FVKESK. This CDR3 has 13 amino acids. The V gene lost 0 bases and the J gene lost 3 bases, with 5 bases spanning the gap. DNA of the CDR3: TGTGCCAGCAGCCAAGAGAGGGACACTGAAGCTTTCTTT. Amino acids: CASSQERDTEAFF.

The V gene is TRBV6-6, the J gene TRBJ2-1; 8 bases agree with TRBD2. The CDR3 contains 15 residues. J lost 2 bases, V lost 0 bases, and 0 bases had no gene match. CDR1 is MNHNY and CDR2 is SVGAGI in the germline V gene (reference sequence). For the CDR3, the DNA is TGTGCCAGCAGTTACTCTAGCGGGGCCTACAATGAGCAGTTCTTC. Translated: CASSYSSGAYNEQFF.

The CDR3: CASSFTLQGREAFF. The CDR3 DNA reads TGTGCCAGCAGCTTTACTCTCCAGGGGCGTGAAGCTTTCTTT. V is TRBV7-2 and J is TRBJ1-1; D might be TRBD1 (6 bases). CDR3 length equals 14 residues. Looked up from germline, CDR1 is SGHTA and CDR2 is FQGNSA. The ends were cut back, 3 bases at V and 7 bases at J, with 15 bases in the middle.

The chain couples TRBV10-3 to TRBJ1-5, with D perhaps matching TRBD1 (5 bases). V was trimmed by 6 bases and J by 5 bases, leaving 11 bases between them. Germline CDR1 is ENHRY and CDR2 is SYGVKD. The CDR3 loop spans 13 amino acids. The CDR3 is CAISQGGDQPQHF. The CDR3 nucleotides are TGTGCCATCAGCCAGGGAGGGGATCAGCCCCAGCATTTT.

The rearrangement links TRBV9 to TRBJ2-2; TRBD2 agrees at 8 bases. The ends lost 3 bases at V and 4 bases at J; junction bases unmatched: 8. This CDR3 region has 16 residues. CDR1 and CDR2 from the germline V gene are SGDLS and YYNGEE. The CDR3 region is CASSAPRGGATGELFF. The CDR3, as DNA: TGTGCCAGCAGCGCCCCTCGGGGGGGGGCCACCGGGGAGCTGTTTTTT. The variable domain in full, with the rest retrieved from reference TRBV9 and TRBJ2-2, is DSGVTQTPKHLITATGQRVTLRCSPRSGDLSVYWYQQSLDQGLQFLIQYYNGEERAKGNILERFSAQQFPDLHSELNLSSLELGDSALYFCASSAPRGGATGELFFGEGSRLTVL.

The V call is TRBV6-5, the J call TRBJ2-7; no clear D. Germline V gives CDR1 MNHEY, CDR2 SVGAGI. This CDR3 spans 15 amino acids. The V end lost 2 bases, the J end lost 0 bases, and 11 bases lay between the germline ends. This chain's CDR3 is CASSYVGHSSYEQYF. DNA of the CDR3: TGTGCCAGCAGTTACGTGGGCCACAGCTCCTACGAGCAGTACTTC.

The chain employs TRBV23-1 and TRBJ1-5; D remains unclear. TRBV23-1 is marked as an open reading frame, function uncertain. V lost 6 bases to trimming and J lost 6 bases, with 18 bases between them. This CDR3 contains 15 residues. This CDR3 is CASSPIPRPGQPQHF. The DNA for the CDR3 is TGCGCCAGCAGCCCAATACCTCGCCCAGGTCAGCCCCAGCATTTT.

This chain joins TRBV18 and TRBJ1-2, with 7 bases lining up with TRBD1. The CDR3 sequence is 15 residues long. Per germline, CDR1 KGHSH and CDR2 LQKENI. V lost 4 bases and J lost 2; bases outside the gene matches: 7. CDR3 coding DNA: TGTGCCAGCTCACACGGGGACAGTCTAAACTATGGCTACACCTTC. Its protein product is CASSHGDSLNYGYTF.

The table lists this clone with a few counts. The rearrangement links TRBV7-8 to TRBJ2-5, with 8 bases that match TRBD1. CDR3 size: 14 residues. The germline V gene has CDR1 SGHVS and CDR2 FQNEAQ. The V and J ends lost 5 bases and 2 bases, in that order; junction bases with no gene match: 4. CDR3 region: CASSSRQGQETQYF. In DNA form, the CDR3 reads TGTGCCAGCAGCAGTAGACAGGGGCAAGAGACCCAGTACTTC.

The CDR3 spells CASSPASGGGKTQYF. CDR3 coding DNA: TGTGCCAGCAGCCCAGCTAGCGGGGGAGGGAAGACCCAGTACTTC. This rearrangement joins TRBV13 to TRBJ2-5, with 10 bases lining up with TRBD2. Losses at the gene ends were 5 bases for V and 6 bases for J; bases not matched to a gene: 9. Germline V CDR1 and CDR2: PRHDT, FYEKMQ (reference sequence). The CDR3 length is 15 residues.

Details on this clone: The same CDR3 can be traced to other DNA sequences in this sample. The chain is built from TRBV18 and TRBJ2-7; possibly TRBD1 for D (5 bases). With 4 bases removed from V and 0 bases from J, the gap between germline ends came to 7 bases. Germline CDR1 is KGHSH and CDR2 is LQKENI. CDR3 size: 13 residues. The CDR3 region is CASSLDSSYEQYF. DNA for the CDR3: TGTGCCAGCTCACTTGACAGCTCCTACGAGCAGTACTTC.

V gene TRBV5-4 combines with J gene TRBJ1-6; D is possibly TRBD1 (6 bases). CDR3 length: 14 amino acids. From germline, CDR1 is SGHNT and CDR2 YYREEE (reference sequence). The germline V and J ends were trimmed by 1 base and 8 bases, with 10 bases remaining between them. CDR3 sequence (DNA): TGTGCCAGCAGCTTGCAGGGGCATGATTCACCCCTCCACTTT. Protein sequence: CASSLQGHDSPLHF.

The chain has TRBV18 and TRBJ1-5, with D possibly matching TRBD1 (5 bases). The CDR3 is 13 residues long. CDR1 and CDR2 (germline): KGHSH, LQKENI. Trimming stripped 8 bases from V and 3 bases from J, with 11 bases between. Here the CDR3 DNA reads TGTGCCAGCGGCGGGGGGGTCAATCAGCCCCAGCATTTT. Encoded protein: CASGGGVNQPQHF. Full variable domain (missing parts from reference TRBV18 and TRBJ1-5): NAGVMQNPRHLVRRRGQEARLRCSPMKGHSHVYWYRQLPEEGLKFMVYLQKENIIDESGMPKERFSAEFPKEGPSILRIQQVVRGDSAAYFCASGGGVNQPQHFGDGTRLSIL.